These T cell receptor beta chains were read from a single sample in a study of CD8+ T cells in alopecia areata. The data were produced by immunoSEQ multiplex PCR, yet TCRdb's version contains in-frame clones alone and is incomplete. Of about 120,000 clones detected, 53% appear once; the ten largest clones hold 0.46%. Sequenced material: CD4+ T cells sorted from blood, taken at week 4, from a patient treated with tofacitinib. These receptors were collected from a human donor with alopecia areata. Each CDR3 is given with its conserved first and last residue. The order of the fields is D gene, clone size, V gene, J gene, CDR3 protein, CDR3 DNA. A D gene is named only where the DNA matches it firmly. Size values are once, few and many counts, or a class for expanded clones, and some rows have none.

TRBD1,.,TRBV4-1,TRBJ2-1,CASSRDRVPFF,TGCGCCAGCAGCCGGGACAGGGTGCCGTTCTTC
TRBD2,.,TRBV30,TRBJ2-1,CAWSGGRAQSSYNEQFF,TGTGCCTGGAGTGGCGGGAGGGCACAAAGCTCCTACAATGAGCAGTTCTTC
.,.,TRBV6-5,TRBJ1-5,CASSYYRDQPQHF,TGTGCCAGCAGTTACTACAGGGATCAGCCCCAGCATTTT
.,few,TRBV27,TRBJ1-2,CASSVRQTNYGYTF,TGTGCCAGCAGTGTCCGACAGACGAACTATGGCTACACCTTC
.,.,TRBV7-3,TRBJ1-2,CASSFRDYYGYTF,TGTGCCAGCAGCTTCCGGGACTACTATGGCTACACCTTC
.,.,TRBV9,TRBJ2-1,CASSQIRGLNYNEQFF,TGTGCCAGCAGCCAGATCCGGGGGCTAAACTACAATGAGCAGTTCTTC
.,few,TRBV29-1,TRBJ2-3,CSGRARIVDTQYF,TGCAGCGGAAGAGCTCGGATCGTAGATACGCAGTATTTT
.,.,TRBV21-1,TRBJ2-7,CASSSDSPYEQYF,TGTGCCAGCAGCAGTGACAGCCCCTACGAGCAGTACTTC
.,few,TRBV29-1,TRBJ2-3,CSVDPATGADTQYF,TGCAGCGTTGACCCGGCCACCGGGGCGGATACGCAGTATTTT
TRBD1,few,TRBV2,TRBJ1-5,CASSGTGGIQPQHF,TGTGCCAGCAGCGGGACAGGGGGAATTCAGCCCCAGCATTTT
.,few,TRBV20-1,TRBJ2-5,CSARDRETQYF,TGCAGTGCTAGAGATAGGGAGACCCAGTACTTC
TRBD1,few,TRBV7-9,TRBJ2-7,CASSDGTGGQQYF,TGTGCCAGCAGCGATGGGACAGGGGGACAGCAGTACTTC
.,.,TRBV7-6,TRBJ2-2,CASSWTAGELFF,TGTGCCAGCAGCTGGACGGCCGGGGAGCTGTTTTTT
TRBD1,.,TRBV30,TRBJ1-5,CAWSLDRGNQPQHF,TGTGCCTGGAGCCTTGACAGGGGGAATCAGCCCCAGCATTTT
TRBD1,few,TRBV19,TRBJ2-7,CASRASGQGNSYEQYF,TGTGCCAGTAGGGCGTCGGGACAGGGAAACTCCTACGAGCAGTACTTC
TRBD1,.,TRBV30,TRBJ1-5,CAWSQNPQGAAQPQHF,TGTGCCTGGAGTCAGAATCCTCAGGGGGCGGCTCAGCCCCAGCATTTT
.,few,TRBV29-1,TRBJ2-3,CSAGSPDTQYF,TGCAGCGCCGGGAGTCCCGATACGCAGTATTTT